The clone carrying this T cell receptor (beta chain) was seen only once. This CDR3 is built from 15 residues. With 3 bases removed from V and 2 bases from J, the gap between germline ends came to 13 bases. Germline CDR1 and CDR2: MNHEY and SMNVEV (reference sequence). Method: immunoSEQ multiplex PCR; TCRdb's copy keeps in-frame clones and lacks some. The sample lists about 430,000 clones, about 90% occurring once. This sample was included in a study of blood T cell repertoires in COVID-19. In the study overall: PBMCs, B-cell-depleted T cells, or T cells were the source of the cDNA or gDNA that made up the material.

Material for sequencing was peripheral blood. The chain recombines TRBV27 with TRBJ2-5; a weak D match, TRBD2 (6 bases). The clonotype originates from a man younger than 30 with COVID-19, enrolled during active disease. The CDR3 DNA sequence: TGTGCCAGCAGTTTCGGGGGAAATTTGCAAGAGACCCAGTACTTC. It yields the protein CASSFGGNLQETQYF.